This TCR beta chain appears in the sequencing data of a study of blood T cells in healthy people across ages. The use of a sample-barcoded 5' primer and a J-beta primer mix characterized a second PCR of roughly 6 to 11 cycles. MiXCR, applied by TCRdb to the 5' RACE reads, yields one record per CDR3 protein. The sample yields about 680,000 distinct CDR3 sequences, about 52% seen once. Germline values: CDR1 DFQATT, CDR2 SNEGSKA (reference sequence). This CDR3 contains 13 residues. V was trimmed by 2 bases and J by 6 bases, leaving 13 bases between them. The receptor's source is a woman in her sixties or seventies in good health. Specimen: blood. The gene calls are TRBV20-1 and TRBJ1-2; D is unclear. This chain's CDR3 is CSARRHGENGYTF. As DNA, the CDR3 is TGCAGTGCTAGACGACACGGAGAAAATGGCTACACCTTC.